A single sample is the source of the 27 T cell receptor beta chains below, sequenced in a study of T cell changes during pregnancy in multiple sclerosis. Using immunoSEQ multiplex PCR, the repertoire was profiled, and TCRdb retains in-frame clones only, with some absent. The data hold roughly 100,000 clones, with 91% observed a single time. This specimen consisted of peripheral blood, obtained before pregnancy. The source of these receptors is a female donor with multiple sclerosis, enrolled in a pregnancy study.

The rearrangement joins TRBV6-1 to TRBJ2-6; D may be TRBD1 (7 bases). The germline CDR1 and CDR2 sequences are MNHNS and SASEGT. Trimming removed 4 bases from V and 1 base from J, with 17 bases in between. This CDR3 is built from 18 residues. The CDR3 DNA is TGTGCCAGCAGTGTCCGCAGGGGGGCAATTTCTGGGGCCAACGTCCTGACTTTC. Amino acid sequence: CASSVRRGAISGANVLTF.

Here the CDR3 DNA reads TGTGCCTGGAATGCAGGGGGAGCGGAGCAGTACTTC. Its translation is CAWNAGGAEQYF. The chain employs TRBV30 and TRBJ2-7, with 7 bases fitting TRBD1. CDR1 and CDR2 from the germline V gene are GTSNPN and SVGIG (reference sequence). With 4 bases clipped from V and 7 bases from J, the junction kept 7 bases outside the gene matches. This CDR3 is 12 amino acids long.

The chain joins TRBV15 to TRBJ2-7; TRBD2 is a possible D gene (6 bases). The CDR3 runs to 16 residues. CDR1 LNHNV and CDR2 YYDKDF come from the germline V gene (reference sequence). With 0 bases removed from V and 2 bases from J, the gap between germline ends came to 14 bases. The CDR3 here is CATSRDKARGTYEQYF. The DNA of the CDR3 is TGTGCCACCAGCAGAGATAAAGCGCGGGGCACCTACGAGCAGTACTTC.

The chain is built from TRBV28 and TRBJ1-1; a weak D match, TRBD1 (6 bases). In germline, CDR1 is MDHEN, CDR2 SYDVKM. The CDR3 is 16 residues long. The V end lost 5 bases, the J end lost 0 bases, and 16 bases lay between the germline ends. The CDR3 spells CASSALRDIMNTEAFF. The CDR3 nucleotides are TGTGCCAGCAGTGCGCTTCGGGACATTATGAACACTGAAGCTTTCTTT.

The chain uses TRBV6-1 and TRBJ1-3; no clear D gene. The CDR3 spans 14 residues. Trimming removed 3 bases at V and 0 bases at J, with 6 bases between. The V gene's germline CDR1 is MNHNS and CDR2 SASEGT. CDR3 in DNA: TGTGCCAGCAGTGATTACAGCTCTGGAAACACCATATATTTT. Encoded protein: CASSDYSSGNTIYF.

As DNA, the CDR3 is TGTGCCAGCAGCCCCAAGACGGGGAGACGGTCCTACGAGCAGTACTTC. Protein product: CASSPKTGRRSYEQYF. V gene TRBV11-3 combines with J gene TRBJ2-7; tentative D call: TRBD2 (5 bases). Trimming removed 5 bases at V and 1 base at J, with 18 bases between. The CDR3 is made up of 16 amino acids. The germline V gene encodes CDR1 SGHNT and CDR2 YENEEA.

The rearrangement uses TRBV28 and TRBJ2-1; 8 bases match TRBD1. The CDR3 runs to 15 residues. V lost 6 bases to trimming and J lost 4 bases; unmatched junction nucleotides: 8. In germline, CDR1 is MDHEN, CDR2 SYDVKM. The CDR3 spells CASRSVGQVYNEQFF. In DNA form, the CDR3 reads TGTGCCAGCAGGAGCGTGGGACAGGTGTACAATGAGCAGTTCTTC.

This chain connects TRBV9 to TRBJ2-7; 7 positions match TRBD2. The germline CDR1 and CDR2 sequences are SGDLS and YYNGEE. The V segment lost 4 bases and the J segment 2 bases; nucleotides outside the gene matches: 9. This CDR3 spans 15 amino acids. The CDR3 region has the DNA TGTGCCAGCAGCCCGAGTGGTCGGGGGGCCTACGAGCAGTACTTC. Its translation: CASSPSGRGAYEQYF.

CDR3 amino acids: CASSQAGTGVGTDTQYF. The DNA of the CDR3 is TGCGCCAGCAGCCAAGCCGGGACAGGGGTCGGCACAGATACGCAGTATTTT. This chain links TRBV5-1 with TRBJ2-3, with TRBD1 matching over 10 bases. There are 17 residues in the CDR3. V was pared by 4 bases and J by 1 base, with 9 bases of the junction left unmatched. Germline V gene lookup returns CDR1 SGHRS and CDR2 YFSETQ.

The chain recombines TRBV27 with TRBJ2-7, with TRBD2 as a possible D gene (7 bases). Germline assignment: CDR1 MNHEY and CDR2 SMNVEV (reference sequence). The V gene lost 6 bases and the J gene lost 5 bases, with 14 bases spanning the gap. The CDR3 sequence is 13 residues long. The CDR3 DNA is TGTGCCAGCAGCTTGGGGGGGCTCCACGAGCAGTACTTC. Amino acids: CASSLGGLHEQYF.

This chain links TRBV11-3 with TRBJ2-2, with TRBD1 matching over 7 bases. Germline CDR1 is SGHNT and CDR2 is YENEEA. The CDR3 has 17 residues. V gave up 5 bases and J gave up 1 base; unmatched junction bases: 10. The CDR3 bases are TGTGCCAGCAGCCGACATACCGGGACAGTGAACACCGGGGAGCTGTTTTTT. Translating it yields CASSRHTGTVNTGELFF.

CDR3 coding DNA: TGTGCCAGCAGCTTAGCTGGGGAAGGAGGCTATGGCTACACCTTC. Translating it yields CASSLAGEGGYGYTF. This chain joins TRBV11-3 and TRBJ1-2; D unresolved. V lost 1 base, J lost 4 bases, and 13 bases lay in between. Germline CDR1 and CDR2: SGHNT and YENEEA. CDR3 size: 15 residues.

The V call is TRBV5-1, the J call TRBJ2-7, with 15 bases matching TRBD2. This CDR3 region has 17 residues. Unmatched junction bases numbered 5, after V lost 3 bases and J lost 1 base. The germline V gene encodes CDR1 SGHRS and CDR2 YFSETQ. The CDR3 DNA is TGCGCCAGCAGCTCGGGACTAGCGGGAGGTTTATCCTACGAGCAGTACTTC. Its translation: CASSSGLAGGLSYEQYF.

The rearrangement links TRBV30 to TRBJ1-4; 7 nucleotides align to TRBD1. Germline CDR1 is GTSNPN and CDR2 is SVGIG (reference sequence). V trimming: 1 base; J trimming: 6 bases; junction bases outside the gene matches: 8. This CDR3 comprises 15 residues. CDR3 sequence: CAWSASGTEDEKLFF. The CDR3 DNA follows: TGTGCCTGGAGTGCCTCGGGGACAGAAGATGAAAAACTGTTTTTT. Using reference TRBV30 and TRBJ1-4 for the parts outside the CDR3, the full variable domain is SQTIHQWPATLVQPVGSPLSLECTVEGTSNPNLYWYRQAAGRGLQLLFYSVGIGQISSEVPQNLSASRPQDRQFILSSKKLLLSDSGFYLCAWSASGTEDEKLFFGSGTQLSVL.

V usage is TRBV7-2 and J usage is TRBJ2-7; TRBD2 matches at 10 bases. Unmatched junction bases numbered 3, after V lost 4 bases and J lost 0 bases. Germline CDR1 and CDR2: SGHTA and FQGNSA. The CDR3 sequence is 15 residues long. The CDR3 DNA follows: TGTGCCAGCAGCTCACGGACTAGCGGCTCCTACGAGCAGTACTTC. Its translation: CASSSRTSGSYEQYF.

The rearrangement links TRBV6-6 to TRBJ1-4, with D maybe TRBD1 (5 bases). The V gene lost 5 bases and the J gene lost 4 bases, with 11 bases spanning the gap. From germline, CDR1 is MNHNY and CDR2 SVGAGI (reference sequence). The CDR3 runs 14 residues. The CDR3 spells CASSTGRVNEKLFF. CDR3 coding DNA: TGTGCCAGCAGTACAGGACGGGTTAATGAAAAACTGTTTTTT.

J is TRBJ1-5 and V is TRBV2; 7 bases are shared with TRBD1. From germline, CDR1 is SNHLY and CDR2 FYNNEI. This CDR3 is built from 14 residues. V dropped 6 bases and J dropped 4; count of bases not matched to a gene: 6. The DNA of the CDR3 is TGTGCCAGCAGATTGACAGGGAATAATCAGCCCCAGCATTTT. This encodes CASRLTGNNQPQHF.

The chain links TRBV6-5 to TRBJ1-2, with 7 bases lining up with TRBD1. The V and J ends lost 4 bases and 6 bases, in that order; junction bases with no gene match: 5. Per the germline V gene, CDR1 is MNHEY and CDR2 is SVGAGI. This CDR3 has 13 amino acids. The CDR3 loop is CASSSKGAHGYTF. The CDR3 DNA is TGTGCCAGCAGTTCCAAGGGGGCGCATGGCTACACCTTC.

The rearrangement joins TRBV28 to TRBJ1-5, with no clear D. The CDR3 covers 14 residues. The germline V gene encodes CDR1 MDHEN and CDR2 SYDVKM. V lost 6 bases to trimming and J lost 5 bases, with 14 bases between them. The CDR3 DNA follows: TGTGCCAGCAGCCCCCTACCGATCGATCAGCCCCAGCATTTT. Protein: CASSPLPIDQPQHF.

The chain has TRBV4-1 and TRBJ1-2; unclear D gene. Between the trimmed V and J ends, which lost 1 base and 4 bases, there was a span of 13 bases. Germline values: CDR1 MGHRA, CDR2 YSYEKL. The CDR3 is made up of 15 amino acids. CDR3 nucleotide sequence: TGCGCCAGCAGCCAAGGCGGCCCTGGCTCCTATGGCTACACCTTC. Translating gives CASSQGGPGSYGYTF.

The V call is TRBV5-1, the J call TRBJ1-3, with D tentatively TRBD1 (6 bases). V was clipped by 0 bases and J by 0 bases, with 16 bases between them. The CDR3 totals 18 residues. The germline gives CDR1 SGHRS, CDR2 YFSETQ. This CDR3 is CASSLGHSQGTSGNTIYF. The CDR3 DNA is TGCGCCAGCAGCTTGGGACACAGCCAGGGGACCTCTGGAAACACCATATATTTT.

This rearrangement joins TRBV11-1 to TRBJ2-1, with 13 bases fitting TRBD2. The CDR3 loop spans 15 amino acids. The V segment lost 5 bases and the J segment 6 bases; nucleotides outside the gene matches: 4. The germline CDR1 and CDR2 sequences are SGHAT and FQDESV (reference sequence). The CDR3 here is CASSRGLAGFNEQFF. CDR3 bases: TGTGCCAGCAGCCGGGGACTAGCGGGGTTCAATGAGCAGTTCTTC.

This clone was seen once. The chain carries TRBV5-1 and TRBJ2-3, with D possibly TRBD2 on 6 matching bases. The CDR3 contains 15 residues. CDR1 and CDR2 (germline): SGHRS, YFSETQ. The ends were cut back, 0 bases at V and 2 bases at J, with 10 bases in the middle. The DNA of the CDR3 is TGCGCCAGCAGCTTGGCGGGGGATTCCACAGATACGCAGTATTTT. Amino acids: CASSLAGDSTDTQYF.

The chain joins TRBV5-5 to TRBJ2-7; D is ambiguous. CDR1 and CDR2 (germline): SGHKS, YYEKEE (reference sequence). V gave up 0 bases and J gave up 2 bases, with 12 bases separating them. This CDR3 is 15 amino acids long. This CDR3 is CASSLVFSVTYEQYF. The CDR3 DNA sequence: TGTGCCAGCAGCTTGGTTTTTTCAGTAACCTACGAGCAGTACTTC.

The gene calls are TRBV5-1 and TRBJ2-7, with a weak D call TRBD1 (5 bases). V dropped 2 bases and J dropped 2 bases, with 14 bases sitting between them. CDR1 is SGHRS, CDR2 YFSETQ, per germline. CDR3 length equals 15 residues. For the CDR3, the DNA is TGCGCCAGCAGCTTAACTGGTGGACAAACCTACGAGCAGTACTTC. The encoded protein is CASSLTGGQTYEQYF.

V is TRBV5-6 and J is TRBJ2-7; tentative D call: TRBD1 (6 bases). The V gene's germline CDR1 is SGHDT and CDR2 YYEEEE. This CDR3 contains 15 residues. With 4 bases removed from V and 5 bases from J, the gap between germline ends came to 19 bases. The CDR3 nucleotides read TGTGCCAGCAGCCCAACCGGGACACGTCGTGACGAGCAGTACTTC. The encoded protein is CASSPTGTRRDEQYF.

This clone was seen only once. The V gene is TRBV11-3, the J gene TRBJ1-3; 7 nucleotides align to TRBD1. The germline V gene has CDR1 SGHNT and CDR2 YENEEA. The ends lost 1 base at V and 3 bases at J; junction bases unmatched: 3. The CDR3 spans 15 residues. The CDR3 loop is CASSLAHRGGNTIYF. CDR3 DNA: TGTGCCAGCAGCTTAGCGCACAGGGGTGGAAACACCATATATTTT. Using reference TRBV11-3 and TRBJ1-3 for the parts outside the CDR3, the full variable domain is EAGVVQSPRYKIIEKKQPVAFWCNPISGHNTLYWYLQNLGQGPELLIRYENEEAVDDSQLPKDRFSAERLKGVDSTLKIQPAELGDSAVYLCASSLAHRGGNTIYFGEGSWLTVV.